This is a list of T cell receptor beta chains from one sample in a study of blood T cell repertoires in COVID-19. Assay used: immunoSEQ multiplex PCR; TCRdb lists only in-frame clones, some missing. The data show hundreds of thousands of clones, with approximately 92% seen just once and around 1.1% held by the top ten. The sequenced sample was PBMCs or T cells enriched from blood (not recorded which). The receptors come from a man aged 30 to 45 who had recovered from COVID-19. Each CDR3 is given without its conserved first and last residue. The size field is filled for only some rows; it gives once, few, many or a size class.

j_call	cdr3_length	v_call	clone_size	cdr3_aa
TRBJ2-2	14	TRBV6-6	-	ASSRTGQGATGELF
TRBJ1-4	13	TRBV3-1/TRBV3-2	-	ASSSRGTTNEKLF
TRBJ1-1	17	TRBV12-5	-	ASGLADPGQGARNTEAF
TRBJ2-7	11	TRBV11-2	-	ASSLYGTYEQY
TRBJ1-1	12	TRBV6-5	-	ASSKTDMNTEAF
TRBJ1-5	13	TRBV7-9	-	ASSLGRVGKQPQH
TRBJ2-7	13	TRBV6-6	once	ASRKEGGGSYEQY
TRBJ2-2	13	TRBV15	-	ATSNTGFITGELF
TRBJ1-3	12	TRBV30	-	AWRDRGHGNTIY
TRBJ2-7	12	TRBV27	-	ASSRTSGSYEQY
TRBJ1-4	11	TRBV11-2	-	ASRGQGSEKLF
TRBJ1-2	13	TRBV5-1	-	ASSPLTGLGYGYT
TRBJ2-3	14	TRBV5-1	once	ASSLGATSGTDTQY
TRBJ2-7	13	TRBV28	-	ASSGGAVSSYEQY
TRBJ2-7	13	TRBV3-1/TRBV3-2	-	ASSQTSGGLYEQY
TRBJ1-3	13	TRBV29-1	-	SVGEDRSSGNTIY
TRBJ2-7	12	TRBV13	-	ASSSGTAIYEQY
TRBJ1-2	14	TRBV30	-	AWSSKGVIGERSYT
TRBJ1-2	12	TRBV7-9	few	ASSLGTGTNGYT
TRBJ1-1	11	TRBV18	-	ASSPSGMVEAF
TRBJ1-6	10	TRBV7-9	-	ASSLSASPLH
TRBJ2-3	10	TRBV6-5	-	ASSSSSDTQY
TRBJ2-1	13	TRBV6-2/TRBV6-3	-	ASSPATGGYNEQF
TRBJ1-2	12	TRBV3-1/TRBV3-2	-	ASVGGRGGYGYT
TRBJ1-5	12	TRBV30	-	ACATGMGNQPQH
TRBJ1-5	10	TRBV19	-	ASTGFNQPQH
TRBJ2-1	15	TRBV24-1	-	ATSDFSGGNSYNEQF
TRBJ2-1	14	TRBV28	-	ASSLWNGRGYNEQF
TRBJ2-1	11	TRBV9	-	ASSPVLGPEQF
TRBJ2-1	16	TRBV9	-	ASSVGLLRYSSYNEQF
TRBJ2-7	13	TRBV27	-	ASRIAVPSAYEQY
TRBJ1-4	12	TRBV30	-	AWDRGGRNEKLF
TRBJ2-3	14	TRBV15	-	ATSWDPSAGTDTQY
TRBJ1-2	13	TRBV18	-	ASSTGTGALYGYT
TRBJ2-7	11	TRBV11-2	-	ASSLGLIYEQY
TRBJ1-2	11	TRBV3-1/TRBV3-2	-	ASSQENGYGYT
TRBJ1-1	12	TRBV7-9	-	ASSLGQENTEAF
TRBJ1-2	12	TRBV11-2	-	ASSRQGTRYGYT
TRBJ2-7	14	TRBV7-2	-	ASSPTSGSVLGEQY
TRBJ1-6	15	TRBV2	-	ASSEWSDGTKNSPLH
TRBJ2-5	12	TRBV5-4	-	ASRMRFSAETQY
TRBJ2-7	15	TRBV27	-	ASSLSGGMFSAYEQY
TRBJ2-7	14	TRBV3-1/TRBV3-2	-	ASSQDMGGSRYEQY
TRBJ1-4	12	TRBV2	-	ASRRTAFNEKLF
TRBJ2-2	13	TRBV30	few	AWIAPRENTGELF
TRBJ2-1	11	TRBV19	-	ASSIDAYNEQF
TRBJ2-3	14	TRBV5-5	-	ASSPGTGRDTDTQY
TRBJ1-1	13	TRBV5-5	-	ASSFEPGRDTEAF
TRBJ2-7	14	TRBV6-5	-	ASSYSAVRSSYEQY
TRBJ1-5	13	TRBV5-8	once	ASSLESRSNQPQH
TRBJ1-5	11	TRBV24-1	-	ATREGNNQPQH
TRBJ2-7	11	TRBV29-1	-	SVVGTGSYEQY
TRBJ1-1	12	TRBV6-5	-	ASSKSRVNTEAF
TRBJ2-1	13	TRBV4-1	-	ASSQPGTGHNEQF
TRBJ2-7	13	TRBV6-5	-	ASRLDRGNSYEQY
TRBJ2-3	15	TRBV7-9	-	ASSPPLGVPNTDTQY
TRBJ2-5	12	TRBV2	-	ASSESGQGETQY